These 18 T cell receptor beta chains originate from one sample sequenced in a study of patients and donors after allogeneic stem cell transplantation. TCRdb passed the RT-PCR reads through MiXCR, listing each CDR3 protein once. The sample shows about 960,000 distinct CDR3 sequences, 15% to 20% of them seen only once. Sequencing was done on a sample of blood, either unsorted or a sorted T cell fraction (not recorded which). All receptors come from a human donor who was either an allogeneic HSCT recipient or a stem cell or donor lymphocyte infusion donor (not recorded which). It is not recorded whose cells these are; they may come from a transplant donor.

This clonotype was seen more than once but under ten times. The chain recombines TRBV10-3 with TRBJ2-1; the match to TRBD2 covers 13 bases. The junction had 11 bases not matched to a gene; V was cut back by 6 bases and J by 9 bases. Germline-derived CDR1 and CDR2 are ENHRY and SYGVKD. The CDR3 is 16 amino acids. Written as DNA, the CDR3 is TGTGCCATCAGCCGTCCACTAGCGGGGGGGCCCAGTGAGCAGTTCTTC. It translates to CAISRPLAGGPSEQFF.

The rearrangement uses TRBV5-6 and TRBJ2-1; TRBD2 is a possible D gene (5 bases). This CDR3 is built from 15 residues. V lost 0 bases to trimming and J lost 5 bases, with 12 bases between them. Germline-derived CDR1 and CDR2 are SGHDT and YYEEEE. The CDR3 region is CASSLGLASNNEQFF. The CDR3 DNA sequence: TGTGCCAGCAGCTTGGGGCTAGCTTCTAACAATGAGCAGTTCTTC.

This chain connects TRBV29-1 to TRBJ2-3; tentative D call: TRBD2 (7 bases). Deletions cut 2 bases from V and 1 base from J, with 13 bases between. CDR3 size: 15 residues. Germline loops: CDR1 SQVTM, CDR2 ANQGSEA. The CDR3 here is CSVESVRGRTDTQYF. CDR3 sequence (DNA): TGCAGCGTTGAATCGGTGCGGGGGCGCACAGATACGCAGTATTTT.

The chain couples TRBV2 to TRBJ1-1; 7 bases line up with TRBD1. CDR3 length: 14 amino acids. J lost 7 bases, V lost 8 bases, and 13 bases had no gene match. Per the germline V gene, CDR1 is SNHLY and CDR2 is FYNNEI. The CDR3 DNA follows: TGTGCCAGCTCTTCACAGGGAGGGGGCTTTGAAGCTTTCTTT. Translated: CASSSQGGGFEAFF.

This clonotype turned up a few times. The chain couples TRBV20-1 to TRBJ2-1, with D perhaps assigned TRBD1 or TRBD2 (5 bases each). Germline V lookup: CDR1 DFQATT, CDR2 SNEGSKA (reference sequence). This CDR3 has 15 amino acids. V was pared by 3 bases and J by 9 bases, with 21 bases between. This CDR3 reads CSASPIGTVSSEQFF. CDR3 in DNA: TGCAGTGCTAGTCCCATCGGGACGGTCAGTAGTGAGCAGTTCTTC.

This clonotype has just a few counts. V is TRBV2 and J is TRBJ2-1, with a possible D match to TRBD1 (5 bases). The CDR3 runs 11 residues. Germline loops: CDR1 SNHLY, CDR2 FYNNEI. V lost 1 base, J lost 13 bases, and 8 bases lay in between. The CDR3 here is CASSEEQGQFF. In nucleotides, the CDR3 is TGTGCCAGCAGTGAAGAGCAGGGCCAGTTCTTC.

This clonotype has more than one count but fewer than ten. The rearrangement joins TRBV2 to TRBJ2-3; D is ambiguous. The germline gives CDR1 SNHLY, CDR2 FYNNEI. This CDR3 has 11 amino acids. The V end was cut by 8 bases, the J end by 6 bases, with 9 bases between. The CDR3 coding sequence is TGTGCCAGCTACGGCCGGGATACGCAGTATTTT. It translates to CASYGRDTQYF.

J is TRBJ1-1 and V is TRBV2; TRBD1 matches at 8 bases. Germline assignment: CDR1 SNHLY and CDR2 FYNNEI. Trimming took 6 bases from V and 0 from J; bases not matched to a gene: 9. This CDR3 comprises 16 residues. CDR3 region: CASSPRGLRMNTEAFF. CDR3 nucleotides: TGTGCCAGCAGCCCCAGGGGGCTTCGGATGAACACTGAAGCTTTCTTT.

This rearrangement joins TRBV6-5 to TRBJ1-3; 8 positions agree with TRBD1. The V gene end was trimmed by 1 base and the J gene end by 4 bases; junction bases not matched to a gene: 3. This CDR3 has 15 residues. Germline-derived CDR1 and CDR2 are MNHEY and SVGAGI. This CDR3 is CASSYLQGVGNTIYF. CDR3 DNA sequence: TGTGCCAGCAGTTACTTACAGGGGGTCGGAAACACCATATATTTT.

This clonotype was found a few times. The chain joins TRBV2 to TRBJ2-5; no firm D call. Germline loops: CDR1 SNHLY, CDR2 FYNNEI. The CDR3 has 16 amino acids. The V end was cut by 2 bases, the J end by 5 bases, with 18 bases between. The CDR3 DNA follows: TGTGCCAGCAGTGAATACGGCGGCTTGGATGGGGAGACCCAGTACTTC. It codes for CASSEYGGLDGETQYF.

This clonotype was counted many times. The chain uses TRBV6-2 or TRBV6-3 and TRBJ2-1; D might be TRBD1 (6 bases). The CDR3 has 14 amino acids. Germline loops: CDR1 MNHEY, CDR2 SVGEGT. Trimming left V 5 bases short and J 0 bases short, with 8 bases between. The CDR3 nucleotides are TGTGCCAGCAGTCGAGGGGGCTCCTACAATGAGCAGTTCTTC. Protein: CASSRGGSYNEQFF.

This clonotype was picked up a small number of times. The chain has TRBV29-1 and TRBJ2-2, with D unclear. The CDR3 runs to 13 residues. The V end lost 3 bases, the J end lost 6 bases, and 11 bases lay between the germline ends. The germline CDR1 and CDR2 sequences are SQVTM and ANQGSEA. CDR3 DNA: TGCAGCGTTGATGTCCGGAGCCCCGGGGAGCTGTTTTTT. This gives the protein CSVDVRSPGELFF.

The chain couples TRBV12-3 or TRBV12-4 to TRBJ2-6, with TRBD1 identical over 9 bases. The V and J ends lost 6 bases and 1 base, in that order; junction bases with no gene match: 7. The CDR3 loop spans 17 amino acids. The CDR3 is CASRKQGAGSGANVLTF. CDR3 nucleotide sequence: TGTGCCAGCAGAAAACAGGGGGCCGGGTCTGGGGCCAACGTCCTGACTTTC.

CDR3 sequence: CASSSVDYPVTGELFF. In nucleotides, the CDR3 is TGTGCCAGCAGCTCCGTTGACTACCCAGTTACCGGGGAGCTGTTTTTT. V gene TRBV7-2 combines with J gene TRBJ2-2; tentative D call: TRBD2 (5 bases). The CDR3 runs 16 residues. CDR1 and CDR2 from the germline V gene are SGHTA and FQGNSA. Trimming left V 4 bases short and J 5 bases short, with 17 bases between.

The sample holds a few counts of this clonotype. The chain couples TRBV7-8 to TRBJ2-7; perhaps TRBD1 as D (6 bases). CDR1 and CDR2 from the germline V gene are SGHVS and FQNEAQ. This CDR3 comprises 15 residues. V gave up 4 bases and J gave up 1 base, with 14 bases separating them. CDR3 amino acids: CASSSTTGLSYEQYF. The CDR3 DNA reads as TGTGCCAGCAGCTCCACGACAGGCCTTTCCTACGAGCAGTACTTC.

This clonotype was picked up many times. V gene TRBV10-3 combines with J gene TRBJ2-1; 7 nucleotides agree with TRBD2. CDR1 ENHRY and CDR2 SYGVKD come from the germline V gene. There are 16 residues in the CDR3. J gave up 3 bases and V 1 base, and 6 bases lay outside the gene matches. The CDR3 region is CAISELVGGVYNEQFF. In DNA form, the CDR3 reads TGTGCCATCAGTGAGTTAGTGGGGGGGGTCTACAATGAGCAGTTCTTC.

This clonotype was counted between two and nine times. Written as DNA, the CDR3 is TGCGCCAGCAGCAAAGCGGGAGGGCAAACAGAGACCCAGTACTTC. As protein: CASSKAGGQTETQYF. The chain combines TRBV5-1 with TRBJ2-5; 10 bases agree with TRBD2. The CDR3 covers 15 residues. CDR1 is SGHRS and CDR2 is YFSETQ in the germline V gene. With V trimmed by 4 bases and J by 4 bases, 7 bases remained unmatched. Full variable domain (remainder filled in from reference TRBV5-1 and TRBJ2-5): KAGVTQTPRYLIKTRGQQVTLSCSPISGHRSVSWYQQTPGQGLQFLFEYFSETQRNKGNFPGRFSGRQFSNSRSEMNVSTLELGDSALYLCASSKAGGQTETQYFGPGTRLLVL.

This chain links TRBV7-2 with TRBJ2-5, with 8 bases matching TRBD1. Germline values: CDR1 SGHTA, CDR2 FQGNSA. J was trimmed by 4 bases and V by 5 bases; bases with no gene match: 9. The CDR3 is 15 amino acids. The CDR3 loop is CASSPIDRGRETQYF. The CDR3 nucleotides read TGTGCCAGCAGCCCGATTGACAGGGGAAGAGAGACCCAGTACTTC.